This T cell receptor (beta chain) was observed in a study of STAT5B mutations in CD4+ large granular lymphocyte leukemia. This CDR3 has 16 amino acids. Germline V gene data show CDR1 as GTSNPN and CDR2 as SVGIG (reference sequence). The V end lost 4 bases, the J end lost 1 base, and 19 bases lay between the germline ends. In the original workflow: The detection floor for productive clonotype frequency was 2.59 x 10-5. Assay: immunoSEQ multiplex PCR; the TCRdb copy retains only in-frame clones and omits some. That table gives V, J and clone size, and the DNA gave D and trimming. The profile shows 30,000 to 40,000 clones, around three quarters of them singletons. Points on this clone: The target antigen is unknown.

Overall study results and limits: Without putative leukemic clones, patient CD4-sorted repertoires remained more clonal than healthy CD4+ repertoires.

The sample taken for sequencing was CD4+ T cells from blood buffy coats. The chain joins TRBV30 to TRBJ1-1; no reliable D call. The source is a human donor in good health. DNA for the CDR3: TGTGCCTGGATGACGGTCGCCCGATTGGAGAACACTGAAGCTTTCTTT. Residues: CAWMTVARLENTEAFF.